These T cell receptor beta chains were read from a single sample in a study of OX40 agonist ivuxolimab in advanced cancers. This table comes from immunoSEQ multiplex PCR, and its TCRdb copy is limited to in-frame clones, with some not included. The repertoire consists of about 35,000 clones, with less than 85% occurring once and the leading ten covering 15% to 20%. This specimen consisted of CD4+ or CD8+ T cells sorted from blood, obtained in a trial of the OX40 agonist ivuxolimab. Every receptor here comes from an adult with an advanced solid tumor such as melanoma, head and neck, liver or kidney cancer. The CDR3 runs from the conserved cysteine through the conserved F or W. The D gene is left open where the match is weak. Rows give clone size only sometimes, using once, few, many, or a class for an expanded clone.

V gene: TRBV6-6; J gene: TRBJ2-3; D gene: TRBD2; clone size: -; CDR3 protein: CASSDKAGVGTQYF; CDR3 DNA: TGTGCCAGCAGTGACAAAGCGGGGGTTGGTACGCAGTATTTT
V gene: TRBV5-5; J gene: TRBJ1-1; D gene: -; clone size: -; CDR3 protein: CASSPGSAEAFF; CDR3 DNA: TGTGCCAGCAGCCCGGGTTCGGCTGAAGCTTTCTTT
V gene: TRBV18; J gene: TRBJ1-1; D gene: -; clone size: -; CDR3 protein: CASSPPAGRGTEAFF; CDR3 DNA: TGTGCCAGCTCACCACCGGCAGGTAGGGGCACTGAAGCTTTCTTT
V gene: TRBV9; J gene: TRBJ2-7; D gene: -; clone size: -; CDR3 protein: CASSLTDGTGGYEQYF; CDR3 DNA: TGTGCCAGCAGCCTAACGGACGGGACTGGGGGCTACGAGCAGTACTTC
V gene: TRBV5-1; J gene: TRBJ2-3; D gene: TRBD1; clone size: -; CDR3 protein: CASSPPDRVIPDTQYF; CDR3 DNA: TGCGCCAGCAGCCCCCCGGACAGGGTAATCCCAGATACGCAGTATTTT
V gene: TRBV7-8; J gene: TRBJ2-5; D gene: -; clone size: -; CDR3 protein: CASSLAGPQETQYF; CDR3 DNA: TGTGCCAGCAGCTTAGCCGGGCCGCAAGAGACCCAGTACTTC
V gene: TRBV4-1; J gene: TRBJ1-5; D gene: -; clone size: once; CDR3 protein: CASSQDGGSNQPQHF; CDR3 DNA: TGCGCCAGCAGTCAAGATGGGGGTAGCAATCAGCCCCAGCATTTT
V gene: TRBV28; J gene: TRBJ1-6; D gene: -; clone size: -; CDR3 protein: CATFPAGADNSPLHF; CDR3 DNA: TGTGCCACCTTCCCGGCGGGGGCCGATAATTCACCCCTCCACTTT
V gene: TRBV28; J gene: TRBJ2-7; D gene: TRBD2; clone size: many; CDR3 protein: CASSSPRGGTSGTYEQYF; CDR3 DNA: TGTGCCAGCAGTTCCCCTCGGGGTGGGACTAGCGGAACCTACGAGCAGTACTTC
V gene: TRBV5-4; J gene: TRBJ2-7; D gene: TRBD1; clone size: -; CDR3 protein: CASNEQGAYEQYF; CDR3 DNA: TGTGCCAGCAACGAACAGGGGGCCTACGAGCAGTACTTC
V gene: TRBV2; J gene: TRBJ2-7; D gene: -; clone size: -; CDR3 protein: CASSKGGTPPGEQYF; CDR3 DNA: TGTGCCAGCAGCAAAGGGGGGACTCCGCCGGGCGAGCAGTACTTC
V gene: TRBV6-5; J gene: TRBJ2-7; D gene: TRBD2; clone size: -; CDR3 protein: CASSPGGVGREQYF; CDR3 DNA: TGTGCCAGCAGCCCGGGGGGGGTTGGTCGCGAGCAGTACTTC
V gene: TRBV11-1; J gene: TRBJ1-6; D gene: -; clone size: -; CDR3 protein: CASSLGSSSPLHF; CDR3 DNA: TGTGCCAGCAGCTTAGGATCTTCTTCACCCCTCCACTTT
V gene: TRBV4-2; J gene: TRBJ2-1; D gene: TRBD2; clone size: -; CDR3 protein: CASSQPLAGGPGNEQFF; CDR3 DNA: TGTGCCAGCAGCCAACCGTTAGCGGGAGGACCGGGAAATGAGCAGTTCTTC
V gene: TRBV4-2; J gene: TRBJ2-7; D gene: -; clone size: -; CDR3 protein: CASSQGRGDEQYF; CDR3 DNA: TGTGCCAGCAGCCAAGGCCGCGGGGACGAGCAGTACTTC
V gene: TRBV11-2; J gene: TRBJ2-7; D gene: -; clone size: once; CDR3 protein: CASSQGYGDEQYF; CDR3 DNA: TGTGCCAGCAGCCAGGGGTATGGAGACGAGCAGTACTTC
V gene: TRBV12-5; J gene: TRBJ2-5; D gene: TRBD2; clone size: -; CDR3 protein: CASLGRGREGETQYF; CDR3 DNA: TGTGCTAGCCTTGGGAGGGGGCGGGAGGGAGAGACCCAGTACTTC
V gene: TRBV4-1; J gene: TRBJ1-1; D gene: TRBD1; clone size: -; CDR3 protein: CASSQEPGGNTEAFF; CDR3 DNA: TGCGCCAGCAGCCAAGAGCCAGGGGGCAACACTGAAGCTTTCTTT
V gene: TRBV10-3; J gene: TRBJ2-3; D gene: -; clone size: -; CDR3 protein: CAISARLVLDTQYF; CDR3 DNA: TGTGCCATCAGTGCGCGACTAGTCCTAGATACGCAGTATTTT
V gene: TRBV28; J gene: TRBJ2-7; D gene: -; clone size: -; CDR3 protein: CASSLPGTGGSYEQYF; CDR3 DNA: TGTGCCAGCAGTTTACCCGGGACGGGCGGCTCCTACGAGCAGTACTTC
V gene: TRBV9; J gene: TRBJ1-2; D gene: TRBD1; clone size: -; CDR3 protein: CASSGLGTGGFGGYTF; CDR3 DNA: TGTGCCAGCAGCGGGCTCGGGACAGGGGGCTTTGGAGGCTACACCTTC
V gene: TRBV7-9; J gene: TRBJ1-2; D gene: -; clone size: -; CDR3 protein: CASSLDSDGYTF; CDR3 DNA: TGTGCCAGCAGCTTAGACTCGGATGGCTACACCTTC
V gene: TRBV7-9; J gene: TRBJ2-3; D gene: TRBD2; clone size: -; CDR3 protein: CASSLVIGLAGTTDTQYF; CDR3 DNA: TGTGCCAGCAGCTTAGTAATCGGGCTAGCGGGGACCACAGATACGCAGTATTTT
V gene: TRBV7-2; J gene: TRBJ2-5; D gene: TRBD1; clone size: -; CDR3 protein: CASSWTGWETQYF; CDR3 DNA: TGTGCCAGCAGCTGGACAGGGTGGGAGACCCAGTACTTC
V gene: TRBV5-4; J gene: TRBJ2-6; D gene: TRBD1; clone size: -; CDR3 protein: CASIVEEAGTGRSGANVLTF; CDR3 DNA: TGTGCCAGCATCGTGGAAGAAGCCGGGACAGGCCGCTCTGGGGCCAACGTCCTGACTTTC
V gene: TRBV28; J gene: TRBJ2-1; D gene: -; clone size: -; CDR3 protein: CASSSPAEGVLDEQFF; CDR3 DNA: TGTGCCAGCAGTTCCCCCGCTGAGGGGGTCCTGGATGAGCAGTTCTTC
V gene: TRBV14; J gene: TRBJ1-1; D gene: -; clone size: -; CDR3 protein: CASSQDSTEAFF; CDR3 DNA: TGTGCCAGCAGCCAAGACAGCACTGAAGCTTTCTTT
V gene: TRBV6-1; J gene: TRBJ2-7; D gene: TRBD1; clone size: -; CDR3 protein: CASRIRDRGQREQYF; CDR3 DNA: TGTGCCAGCAGGATCCGGGACAGGGGGCAGCGAGAACAGTACTTC
V gene: TRBV5-1; J gene: TRBJ2-2; D gene: TRBD1; clone size: few; CDR3 protein: CASSFTKTGGNTGELFF; CDR3 DNA: TGCGCCAGCAGTTTTACCAAGACAGGGGGTAACACCGGGGAGCTGTTTTTT
V gene: TRBV7-8; J gene: TRBJ1-1; D gene: TRBD1; clone size: -; CDR3 protein: CASSPIGQGLNEAFF; CDR3 DNA: TGTGCCAGCAGCCCAATAGGACAGGGCCTAAATGAAGCTTTCTTT
V gene: TRBV4-1; J gene: TRBJ2-7; D gene: -; clone size: -; CDR3 protein: CASSHEQGGYEQYF; CDR3 DNA: TGCGCCAGCAGCCATGAACAGGGAGGGTACGAGCAGTACTTC
V gene: TRBV4-2; J gene: TRBJ1-4; D gene: -; clone size: many; CDR3 protein: CASSLVGEKLFF; CDR3 DNA: TGTGCCAGCAGCCTTGTAGGGGAAAAACTGTTTTTT
V gene: TRBV7-9; J gene: TRBJ2-7; D gene: -; clone size: -; CDR3 protein: CASSPSSPGEQYF; CDR3 DNA: TGTGCCAGCAGCCCATCTTCGCCCGGCGAGCAGTACTTC
V gene: TRBV6-1; J gene: TRBJ1-1; D gene: -; clone size: -; CDR3 protein: CASSEVGGMILRIPEAFF; CDR3 DNA: TGTGCCAGCAGTGAAGTAGGCGGGATGATTTTAAGGATCCCTGAAGCTTTCTTT
V gene: TRBV13; J gene: TRBJ2-7; D gene: -; clone size: -; CDR3 protein: CASSLGGNEQYF; CDR3 DNA: TGTGCCAGCAGCTTAGGGGGTAACGAGCAGTACTTC
V gene: TRBV21-1; J gene: TRBJ2-7; D gene: -; clone size: -; CDR3 protein: CASSERTLTYEQYF; CDR3 DNA: TGTGCCAGCAGCGAAAGGACACTTACCTACGAGCAGTACTTC
V gene: TRBV27; J gene: TRBJ2-2; D gene: TRBD2; clone size: -; CDR3 protein: CASSLTPGGGELFF; CDR3 DNA: TGTGCCAGCAGTTTAACCCCGGGGGGCGGGGAGCTGTTTTTT
V gene: TRBV27; J gene: TRBJ1-1; D gene: -; clone size: -; CDR3 protein: CASKHGNEAFF; CDR3 DNA: TGTGCCAGCAAGCACGGGAATGAAGCTTTCTTT
V gene: TRBV11-2; J gene: TRBJ2-7; D gene: TRBD2; clone size: -; CDR3 protein: CASSPQTGFGTSDSYEQYF; CDR3 DNA: TGTGCCAGCAGCCCGCAGACAGGGTTTGGGACTAGCGACTCCTACGAGCAGTACTTC
V gene: TRBV28; J gene: TRBJ2-5; D gene: -; clone size: -; CDR3 protein: CASSPPFWDLENRETQYF; CDR3 DNA: TGTGCCAGCAGTCCTCCCTTCTGGGACCTGGAGAACAGAGAGACCCAGTACTTC
V gene: TRBV29-1; J gene: TRBJ2-7; D gene: -; clone size: -; CDR3 protein: CSVIGTDRYEQYF; CDR3 DNA: TGCAGCGTCATCGGCACGGACCGCTACGAGCAGTACTTC
V gene: TRBV5-1; J gene: TRBJ2-5; D gene: -; clone size: -; CDR3 protein: CADRRRERKETQYF; CDR3 DNA: TGCGCCGACAGGCGCCGAGAGCGGAAAGAGACCCAGTACTTC
V gene: TRBV27; J gene: TRBJ2-1; D gene: -; clone size: -; CDR3 protein: CASSFVGSYNEQFF; CDR3 DNA: TGTGCCAGCAGTTTCGTCGGCAGCTACAATGAGCAGTTCTTC
V gene: TRBV4-2; J gene: TRBJ2-5; D gene: -; clone size: -; CDR3 protein: CASSLFWWPRDRKYF; CDR3 DNA: TGTGCCAGCAGTCTTTTTTGGTGGCCCCGGGACCGGAAGTACTTC
V gene: TRBV4-1; J gene: TRBJ2-1; D gene: -; clone size: -; CDR3 protein: CASSLPVSSGRDEQFF; CDR3 DNA: TGCGCCAGCAGCCTCCCGGTGTCAAGCGGGCGTGATGAGCAGTTCTTC
V gene: TRBV11-2; J gene: TRBJ1-1; D gene: -; clone size: -; CDR3 protein: CASSPHGGEAEAFF; CDR3 DNA: TGTGCCAGCAGCCCCCATGGGGGCGAAGCTGAAGCTTTCTTT
V gene: TRBV27; J gene: TRBJ2-1; D gene: TRBD2; clone size: few; CDR3 protein: CASSWTSGSYNEQFF; CDR3 DNA: TGTGCCAGCAGTTGGACTAGCGGCTCCTACAATGAGCAGTTCTTC
V gene: TRBV9; J gene: TRBJ2-7; D gene: -; clone size: -; CDR3 protein: CASSVGADSYEQYF; CDR3 DNA: TGTGCCAGCAGCGTAGGCGCAGACAGCTACGAGCAGTACTTC
V gene: TRBV5-4; J gene: TRBJ2-7; D gene: TRBD2; clone size: once; CDR3 protein: CASSSLAGAYEQYF; CDR3 DNA: TGTGCCAGCAGCTCGCTAGCGGGAGCTTATGAGCAGTACTTC
V gene: TRBV19; J gene: TRBJ2-1; D gene: TRBD2; clone size: -; CDR3 protein: CASRSPERELINEQFF; CDR3 DNA: TGTGCCAGTAGATCCCCGGAGCGGGAGCTTATAAATGAGCAGTTCTTC
V gene: TRBV29-1; J gene: TRBJ2-1; D gene: TRBD2; clone size: -; CDR3 protein: CSVVQAGGGNEQFF; CDR3 DNA: TGCAGCGTTGTACAAGCGGGAGGGGGCAATGAGCAGTTCTTC
V gene: TRBV4-1; J gene: TRBJ2-1; D gene: -; clone size: few; CDR3 protein: CASSPRLASPSAEQFF; CDR3 DNA: TGCGCCAGCAGCCCGAGGCTAGCGTCCCCATCGGCTGAGCAGTTCTTC
V gene: TRBV10-3; J gene: TRBJ2-4; D gene: TRBD2; clone size: -; CDR3 protein: CAISEGTVAGVQLAKNIQYF; CDR3 DNA: TGTGCCATCAGTGAGGGGACCGTAGCGGGGGTACAACTAGCCAAAAACATTCAGTACTTC
V gene: TRBV18; J gene: TRBJ2-7; D gene: -; clone size: -; CDR3 protein: CASTEGKTPFNYEQYF; CDR3 DNA: TGTGCCTCCACCGAGGGCAAAACCCCCTTTAACTACGAGCAGTACTTC
V gene: TRBV11-3; J gene: TRBJ2-1; D gene: TRBD1; clone size: once; CDR3 protein: CASSADRGIYNEQFF; CDR3 DNA: TGTGCCAGCAGCGCGGACAGGGGCATTTACAATGAGCAGTTCTTC
V gene: TRBV27; J gene: TRBJ2-7; D gene: TRBD1; clone size: -; CDR3 protein: CASSLGDRGLSYEQYF; CDR3 DNA: TGTGCCAGCAGTCTCGGAGACAGGGGCCTATCCTACGAGCAGTACTTC
V gene: TRBV10-1; J gene: TRBJ1-1; D gene: -; clone size: -; CDR3 protein: CASSPGHLEAFF; CDR3 DNA: TGCGCCAGCAGTCCCGGACATTTAGAAGCTTTCTTT